The source of this T cell receptor (beta chain) is a study of identical twins. This clonotype came up a few times. What it recognizes is unknown. Study results and caveats: Monozygotic twins shared more out-of-frame TCR alpha than recombination models predicted. Invariant T cells like MAIT and iNKT could partly confound the zero-insertion analyses.

TCRdb fed the 5' RACE reads into MiXCR, producing one record per CDR3 protein. The table lists fewer than 650,000 distinct CDR3 sequences, more than 9% of them singletons. The sample was also reused in another study, on yellow fever vaccine responses in identical twins. That report notes: Vaccine T cell responses of twins reportedly seemed partly convergent and partly personalized.

Sequencing input: PBMCs. The source is a woman between 18 and 29 years old in good health.

CDR3 DNA sequence: TGTGCCACCAGTGATTTAGGTCTGGCCGGGGAGCTGTTTTTT. It translates to CATSDLGLAGELFF. The V and J genes are TRBV24-1 and TRBJ2-2; D unclear. Germline loops: CDR1 KGHDR, CDR2 SFDVKD. This CDR3 contains 14 residues. With 1 base removed from V and 6 bases from J, the gap between germline ends came to 8 bases.